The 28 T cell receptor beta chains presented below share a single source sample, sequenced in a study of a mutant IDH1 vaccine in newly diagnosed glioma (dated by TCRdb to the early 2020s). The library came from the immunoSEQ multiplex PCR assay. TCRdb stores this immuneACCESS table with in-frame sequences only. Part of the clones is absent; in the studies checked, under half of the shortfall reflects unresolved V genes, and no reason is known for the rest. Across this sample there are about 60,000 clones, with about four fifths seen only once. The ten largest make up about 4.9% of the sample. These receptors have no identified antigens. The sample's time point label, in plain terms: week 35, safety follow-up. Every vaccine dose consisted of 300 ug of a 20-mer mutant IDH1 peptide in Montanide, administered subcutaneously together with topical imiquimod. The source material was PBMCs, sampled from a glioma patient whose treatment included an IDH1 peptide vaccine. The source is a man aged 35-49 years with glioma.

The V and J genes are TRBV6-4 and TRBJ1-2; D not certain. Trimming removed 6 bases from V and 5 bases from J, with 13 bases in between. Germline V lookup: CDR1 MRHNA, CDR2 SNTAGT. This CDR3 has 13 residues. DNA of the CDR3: TGTGCCAGCAGGGGCGGAGTAGGGTATGGCTACACCTTC. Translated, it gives CASRGGVGYGYTF.

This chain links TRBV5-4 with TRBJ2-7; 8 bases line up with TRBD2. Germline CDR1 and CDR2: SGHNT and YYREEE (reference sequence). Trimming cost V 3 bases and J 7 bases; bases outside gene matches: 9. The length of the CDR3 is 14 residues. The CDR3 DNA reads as TGTGCCAGCAGCTCCGGGGGGGACCTACGAGAGCAGTACTTC. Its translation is CASSSGGDLREQYF.

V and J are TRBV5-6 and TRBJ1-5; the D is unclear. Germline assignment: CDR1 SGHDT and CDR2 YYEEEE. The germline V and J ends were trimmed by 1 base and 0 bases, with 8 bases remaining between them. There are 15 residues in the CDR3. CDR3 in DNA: TGTGCCAGCAGCTTGACTGCGTATAGCAATCAGCCCCAGCATTTT. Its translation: CASSLTAYSNQPQHF.

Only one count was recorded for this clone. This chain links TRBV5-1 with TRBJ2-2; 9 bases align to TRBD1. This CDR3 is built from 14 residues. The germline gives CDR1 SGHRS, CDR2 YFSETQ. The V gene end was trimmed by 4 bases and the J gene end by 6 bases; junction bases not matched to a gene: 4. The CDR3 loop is CASSPGTGSGELFF. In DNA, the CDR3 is TGCGCCAGCAGCCCAGGGACAGGGTCCGGGGAGCTGTTTTTT.

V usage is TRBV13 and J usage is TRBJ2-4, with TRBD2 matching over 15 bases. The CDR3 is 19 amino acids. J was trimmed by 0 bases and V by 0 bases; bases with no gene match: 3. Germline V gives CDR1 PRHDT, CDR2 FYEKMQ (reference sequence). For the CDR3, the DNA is TGTGCCAGCAGCTTAGGGGGACTAGCGGGAGGCCTAGCCAAAAACATTCAGTACTTC. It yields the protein CASSLGGLAGGLAKNIQYF. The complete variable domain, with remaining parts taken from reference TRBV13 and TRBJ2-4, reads AAGVIQSPRHLIKEKRETATLKCYPIPRHDTVYWYQQGPGQDPQFLISFYEKMQSDKGSIPDRFSAQQFSDYHSELNMSSLELGDSALYFCASSLGGLAGGLAKNIQYFGAGTRLSVL.

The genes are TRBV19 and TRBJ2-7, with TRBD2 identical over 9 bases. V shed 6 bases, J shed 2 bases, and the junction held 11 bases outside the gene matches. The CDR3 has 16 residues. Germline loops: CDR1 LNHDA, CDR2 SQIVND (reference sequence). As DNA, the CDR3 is TGTGCCAGTAGCGGACAGAGCGGGAGGTTACCCTACGAGCAGTACTTC. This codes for CASSGQSGRLPYEQYF.

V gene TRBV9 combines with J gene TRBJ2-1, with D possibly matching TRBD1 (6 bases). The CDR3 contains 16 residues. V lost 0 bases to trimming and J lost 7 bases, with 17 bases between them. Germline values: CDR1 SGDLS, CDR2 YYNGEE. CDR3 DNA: TGTGCCAGCAGCGTAGTTCCTGACCAGGGGTTGAATGAGCAGTTCTTC. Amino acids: CASSVVPDQGLNEQFF.

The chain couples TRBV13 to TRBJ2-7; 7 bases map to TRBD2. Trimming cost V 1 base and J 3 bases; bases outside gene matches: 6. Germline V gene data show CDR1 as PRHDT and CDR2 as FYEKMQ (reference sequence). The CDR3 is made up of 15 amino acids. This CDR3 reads CASSLEGGGFYEQYF. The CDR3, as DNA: TGTGCCAGCAGCTTAGAGGGCGGGGGATTCTACGAGCAGTACTTC.

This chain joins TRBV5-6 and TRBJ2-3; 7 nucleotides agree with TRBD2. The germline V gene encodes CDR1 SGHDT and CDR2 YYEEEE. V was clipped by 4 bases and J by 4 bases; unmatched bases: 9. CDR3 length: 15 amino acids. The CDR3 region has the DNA TGTGCCAGCAGCCCATCAGGACTAGACGCAGATACGCAGTATTTT. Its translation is CASSPSGLDADTQYF.

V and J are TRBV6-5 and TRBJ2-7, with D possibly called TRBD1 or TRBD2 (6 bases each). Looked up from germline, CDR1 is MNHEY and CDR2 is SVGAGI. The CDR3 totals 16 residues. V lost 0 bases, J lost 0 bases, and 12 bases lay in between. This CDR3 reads CASSYSGGAYSYEQYF. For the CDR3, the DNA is TGTGCCAGCAGTTACTCGGGGGGCGCCTACTCCTACGAGCAGTACTTC.

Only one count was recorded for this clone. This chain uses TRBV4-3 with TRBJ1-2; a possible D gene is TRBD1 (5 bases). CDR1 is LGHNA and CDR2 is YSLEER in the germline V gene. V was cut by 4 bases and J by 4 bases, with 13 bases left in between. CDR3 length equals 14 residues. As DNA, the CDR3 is TGCGCCAGCAGCCGGGGGGACCATCTCTATGGCTACACCTTC. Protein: CASSRGDHLYGYTF.

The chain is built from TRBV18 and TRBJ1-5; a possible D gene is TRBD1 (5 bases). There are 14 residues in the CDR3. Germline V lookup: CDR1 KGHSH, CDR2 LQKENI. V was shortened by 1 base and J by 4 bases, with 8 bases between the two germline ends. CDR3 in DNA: TGTGCCAGCTCACCACAGGGACCAAATCAGCCCCAGCATTTT. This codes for CASSPQGPNQPQHF.

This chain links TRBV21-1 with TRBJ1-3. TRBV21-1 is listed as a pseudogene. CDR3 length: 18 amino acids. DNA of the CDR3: TGTGCCAGCAGCAAAGAGTTAGAGGGGTCGAGCTCTGGAAACACCATATATTTT. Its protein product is CASSKELEGSSSGNTIYF.

In DNA, the CDR3 is TGTGCCAGCAGCCTATACAGGGTTGGGGGAGGGAGTCTGTTTTTT. The encoded protein is CASSLYRVGGGSLFF. The rearrangement uses TRBV7-2 and TRBJ1-4, with TRBD1 as a possible D gene (6 bases). The ends were cut back, 5 bases at V and 14 bases at J, with 24 bases in the middle. This CDR3 contains 15 residues. The germline V gene has CDR1 SGHTA and CDR2 FQGNSA.

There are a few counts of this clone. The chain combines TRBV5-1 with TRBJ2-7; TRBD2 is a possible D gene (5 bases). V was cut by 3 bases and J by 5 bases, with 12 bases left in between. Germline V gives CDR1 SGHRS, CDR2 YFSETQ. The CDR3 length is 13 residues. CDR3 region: CASSYGIDNEQYF. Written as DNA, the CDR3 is TGCGCCAGCAGCTACGGGATAGACAACGAGCAGTACTTC.

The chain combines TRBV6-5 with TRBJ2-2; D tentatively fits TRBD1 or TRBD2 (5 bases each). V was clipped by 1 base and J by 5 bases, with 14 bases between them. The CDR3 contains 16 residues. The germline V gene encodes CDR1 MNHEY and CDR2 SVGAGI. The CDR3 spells CASSYLAGAGTGELFF. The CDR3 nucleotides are TGTGCCAGCAGTTACTTAGCCGGGGCTGGTACCGGGGAGCTGTTTTTT.

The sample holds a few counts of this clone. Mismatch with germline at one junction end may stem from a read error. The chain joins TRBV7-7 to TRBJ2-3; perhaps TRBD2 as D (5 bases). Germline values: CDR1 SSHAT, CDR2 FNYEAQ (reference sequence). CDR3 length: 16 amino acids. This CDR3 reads CASSLALGGSTDTQYF. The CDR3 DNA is TGTGCTAGCAGCTTAGCGCTGGGCGGTAGCACAGATACGCAGTATTTT.

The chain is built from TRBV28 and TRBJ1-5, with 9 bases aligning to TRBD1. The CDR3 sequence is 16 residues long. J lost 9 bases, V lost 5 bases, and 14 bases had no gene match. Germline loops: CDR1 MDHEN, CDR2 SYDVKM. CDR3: CASSPYPDRGGAPQHF. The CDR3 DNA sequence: TGTGCCAGCAGTCCTTACCCGGACAGGGGAGGGGCGCCCCAGCATTTT.

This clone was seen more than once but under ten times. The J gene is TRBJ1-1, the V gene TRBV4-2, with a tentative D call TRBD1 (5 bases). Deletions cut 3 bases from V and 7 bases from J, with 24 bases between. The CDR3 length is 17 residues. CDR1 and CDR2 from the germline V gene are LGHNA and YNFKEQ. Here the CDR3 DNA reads TGTGCCAGCAGCCATTTAACAGGTCCGCGCCGATTAATTGAAGCTTTCTTT. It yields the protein CASSHLTGPRRLIEAFF.

CDR3 sequence: CASSLWNGGELFF. CDR3 nucleotides: TGTGCCAGCAGCTTATGGAATGGCGGGGAGCTGTTTTTT. The chain employs TRBV11-3 and TRBJ2-2; D not certain. The length of the CDR3 is 13 residues. CDR1 and CDR2 from the germline V gene are SGHNT and YENEEA. V lost 2 bases to trimming and J lost 7 bases, with 8 bases between them.

This chain's CDR3 is CASSLVTGGGWEQYF. CDR3 nucleotide sequence: TGTGCCAGCAGCTTGGTGACAGGGGGCGGTTGGGAGCAGTACTTC. The chain has TRBV5-6 and TRBJ2-7; TRBD1 matches at 10 bases. Trimming removed 0 bases from V and 7 bases from J; junction bases left unmatched: 7. The CDR3 is made up of 15 amino acids. Germline assignment: CDR1 SGHDT and CDR2 YYEEEE.

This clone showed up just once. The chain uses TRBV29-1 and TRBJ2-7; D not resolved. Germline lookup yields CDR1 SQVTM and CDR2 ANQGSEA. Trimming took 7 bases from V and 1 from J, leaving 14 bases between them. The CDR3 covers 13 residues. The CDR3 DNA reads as TGCAGCGCCAACCACGTTGGGTCCTACGAGCAGTACTTC. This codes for CSANHVGSYEQYF.

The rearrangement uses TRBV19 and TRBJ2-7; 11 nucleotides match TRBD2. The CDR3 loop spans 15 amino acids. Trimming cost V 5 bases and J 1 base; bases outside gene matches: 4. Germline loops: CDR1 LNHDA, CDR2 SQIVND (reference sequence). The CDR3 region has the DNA TGTGCCAGTAGTCCCCTAGCGGGAGGTTCCTACGAGCAGTACTTC. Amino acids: CASSPLAGGSYEQYF.

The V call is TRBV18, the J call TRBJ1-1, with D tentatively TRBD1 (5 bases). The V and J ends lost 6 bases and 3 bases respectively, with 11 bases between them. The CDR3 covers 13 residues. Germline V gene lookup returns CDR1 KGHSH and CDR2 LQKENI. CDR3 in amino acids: CASSGTGYTEAFF. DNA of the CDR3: TGTGCCAGCTCGGGGACGGGTTACACTGAAGCTTTCTTT.

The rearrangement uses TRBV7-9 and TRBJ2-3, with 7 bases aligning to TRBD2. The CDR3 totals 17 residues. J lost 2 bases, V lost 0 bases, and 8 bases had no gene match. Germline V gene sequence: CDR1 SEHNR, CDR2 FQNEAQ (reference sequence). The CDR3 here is CASSLAVQGLITDTQYF. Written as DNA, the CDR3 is TGTGCCAGCAGCTTAGCTGTGCAGGGACTAATCACAGATACGCAGTATTTT.

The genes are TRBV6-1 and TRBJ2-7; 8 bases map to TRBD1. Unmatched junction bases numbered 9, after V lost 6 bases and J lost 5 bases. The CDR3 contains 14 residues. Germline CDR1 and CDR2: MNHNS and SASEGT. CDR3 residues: CASRPGTGVHEQYF. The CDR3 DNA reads TGTGCCAGCAGACCCGGGACAGGAGTCCACGAGCAGTACTTC.

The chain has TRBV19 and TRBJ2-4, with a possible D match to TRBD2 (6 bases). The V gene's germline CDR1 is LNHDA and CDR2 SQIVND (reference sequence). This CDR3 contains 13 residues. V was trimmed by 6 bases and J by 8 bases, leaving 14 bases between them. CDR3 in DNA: TGTGCCAGTAGCCCGTTAAGGGACTACATTCAGTACTTC. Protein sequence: CASSPLRDYIQYF.

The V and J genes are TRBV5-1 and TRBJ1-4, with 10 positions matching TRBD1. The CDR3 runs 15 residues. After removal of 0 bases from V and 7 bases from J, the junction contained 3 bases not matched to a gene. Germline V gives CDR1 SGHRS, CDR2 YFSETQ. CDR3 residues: CASSLETGGTEKLFF. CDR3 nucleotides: TGCGCCAGCAGCTTGGAGACAGGGGGCACTGAAAAACTGTTTTTT.